The rows below give T cell receptor beta chains drawn from one sample of a study of blood T cell repertoires in COVID-19. Clones were sequenced by immunoSEQ multiplex PCR, and TCRdb holds only the in-frame ones, with some missing. The data contain some 230,000 clones, roughly 85% of them seen just once; the ten biggest clones take up 0.98%. Source material: peripheral blood. The origin of the receptors is a man aged 35-49 years with acute or convalescent COVID-19. CDR3s include the opening cysteine and the closing phenylalanine or tryptophan. A D gene is named only where the DNA matches it firmly. Rows may omit the clone size; those that give it use once, few, many or a size class.

J	D	size	V	DNA	CDR3
TRBJ1-1	TRBD1	NA	TRBV7-2	TGTGCCAGCAGCGCCGACAGGGGGAACACTGAAGCTTTCTTT	CASSADRGNTEAFF
TRBJ2-2	NA	NA	TRBV7-2	TGTGCCAGCAGCTTAGACTCGTGGGGGGAGCTGTTTTTT	CASSLDSWGELFF
TRBJ1-5	NA	NA	TRBV28	TGTGCCAGCAGTTTTTCCGAGCCCCAGCATTTT	CASSFSEPQHF
TRBJ1-6	NA	NA	TRBV2	TGTGCCAGCAGTGCTTCACCTTACGAGGATTCACCCCTCCACTTT	CASSASPYEDSPLHF
TRBJ2-7	NA	NA	TRBV25-1	TGTGCCAGCAGTGATTACTGGGAGCAGTACTTC	CASSDYWEQYF
TRBJ1-3	NA	NA	TRBV5-6	TGTGCCAGCAGCTGGGGGCATGGAAACACCATATATTTT	CASSWGHGNTIYF
TRBJ1-4	NA	NA	TRBV6-2/TRBV6-3	TGTGCCAGCGGTTCCAGAGGCAACTCTAATGAAAAACTGTTTTTT	CASGSRGNSNEKLFF
TRBJ1-2	NA	few	TRBV29-1	TGCAGCGTTGAAGAGGAGTTTAACTATGGCTACACCTTC	CSVEEEFNYGYTF
TRBJ2-7	TRBD1	NA	TRBV29-1	TGCAGCGTACGGACAGGAGGACCTAGCTCCTACGAGCAGTACTTC	CSVRTGGPSSYEQYF
TRBJ2-5	NA	NA	TRBV5-1	TGCGCCAGCAGCTTGTTAGGGGGTCATGAGACCCAGTACTTC	CASSLLGGHETQYF
TRBJ1-6	TRBD1	NA	TRBV14	TGTGCCAGCAGCGTTGGACAGGGGGTCTCACCCCTCCACTTT	CASSVGQGVSPLHF
TRBJ2-3	NA	NA	TRBV20-1	TGCAGTGCTAGTCGGGGAAGCACAGATACGCAGTATTTT	CSASRGSTDTQYF
TRBJ2-5	TRBD2	once	TRBV7-3	TGTGCCAGCAGCCCCGGACTAGCGGGGGGGAATAACCAAGAGACCCAGTACTTC	CASSPGLAGGNNQETQYF
TRBJ1-3	NA	NA	TRBV30	TGTGCCTGGACCCCTAACCCCGGAAACACCATATATTTT	CAWTPNPGNTIYF
TRBJ1-1	TRBD1	NA	TRBV13	TGTGCCAGCAGCTTCCGACCCGGGACAGGGGGCCGCCGGACTGAAGCTTTCTTT	CASSFRPGTGGRRTEAFF
TRBJ1-1	NA	NA	TRBV4-1	TGCGCCAGCAGCCGGGCTACGCCTGGAGGGAACACTGAAGCTTTCTTT	CASSRATPGGNTEAFF
TRBJ1-3	NA	few	TRBV11-1	TGTGCCAGCAGCTTAGACGGGATAAACACCATATATTTT	CASSLDGINTIYF
TRBJ2-5	NA	once	TRBV29-1	TGCAGCTCGAAAAAAGCGGGGACACAAGAGACCCAGTACTTC	CSSKKAGTQETQYF
TRBJ2-5	TRBD2	NA	TRBV4-2	TGTGCCAGCAGCGGACTAGCGGGGGCCCAAGAGACCCAGTACTTC	CASSGLAGAQETQYF
TRBJ2-1	TRBD2	NA	TRBV9	TGTGCCAGCAGCGCCTTATCTAGCGGGGGGCCCTACAATGAGCAGTTCTTC	CASSALSSGGPYNEQFF
TRBJ1-3	NA	NA	TRBV28	TGTGCCAGCAGTTTCCCTGGACTGATCTCTGGAAACACCATATATTTT	CASSFPGLISGNTIYF
TRBJ2-2	TRBD1	NA	TRBV7-2	TGTGCCAGCAGACAGGGGGAAACCGGGGAGCTGTTTTTT	CASRQGETGELFF
TRBJ2-7	NA	NA	TRBV2	TGTGCCAGCAGTCCGGAGGGGGCACAGGGTAGGGACGAGCAGTACTTC	CASSPEGAQGRDEQYF
TRBJ2-2	TRBD1	NA	TRBV2	TGTGCCAGCAGTCTCAGGACAGGTGGAACGGGGGAGCTGTTTTTT	CASSLRTGGTGELFF
TRBJ2-2	TRBD1	NA	TRBV27	TGTGCCAGCAGTTTAATTAGGACAGGGGGAAACACCGGGGAGCTGTTTTTT	CASSLIRTGGNTGELFF
TRBJ1-1	NA	NA	TRBV6-1	TGTGCCAGCAGTGAAGCCCGGGGAGAAGCTTTCTTT	CASSEARGEAFF
TRBJ1-4	NA	NA	TRBV7-9	TGTGCCAGCAGCCCGGGGAGGGCTAATGAAAAACTGTTTTTT	CASSPGRANEKLFF
TRBJ1-4	NA	NA	TRBV7-3	TGTGCCAGCAGTCCCAAACCCCCGCGGAGGACTAATGAAAAACTGTTTTTT	CASSPKPPRRTNEKLFF
TRBJ1-6	NA	NA	TRBV6-1	TGTGCCAGCAGTGAAGCGCGGGCCCTTTCACCCCTCCACTTT	CASSEARALSPLHF